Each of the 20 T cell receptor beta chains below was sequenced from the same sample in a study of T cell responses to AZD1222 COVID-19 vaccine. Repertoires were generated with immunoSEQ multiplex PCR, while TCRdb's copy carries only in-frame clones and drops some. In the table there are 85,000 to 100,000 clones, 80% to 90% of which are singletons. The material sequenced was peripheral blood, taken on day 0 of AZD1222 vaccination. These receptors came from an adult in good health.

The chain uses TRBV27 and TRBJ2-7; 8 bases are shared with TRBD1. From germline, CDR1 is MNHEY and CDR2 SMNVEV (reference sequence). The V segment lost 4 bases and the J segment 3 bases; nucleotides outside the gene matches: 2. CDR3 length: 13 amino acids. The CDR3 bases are TGTGCCAGCAGTTGGGACAGGAACTACGAGCAGTACTTC. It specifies CASSWDRNYEQYF.

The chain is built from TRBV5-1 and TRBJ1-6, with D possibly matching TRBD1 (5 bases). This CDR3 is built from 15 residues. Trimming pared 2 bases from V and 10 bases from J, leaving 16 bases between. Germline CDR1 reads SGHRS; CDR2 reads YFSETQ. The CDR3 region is CASSFGQGGSSPLHF. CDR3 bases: TGCGCCAGCAGCTTTGGGCAGGGAGGTAGCTCACCCCTCCACTTT.

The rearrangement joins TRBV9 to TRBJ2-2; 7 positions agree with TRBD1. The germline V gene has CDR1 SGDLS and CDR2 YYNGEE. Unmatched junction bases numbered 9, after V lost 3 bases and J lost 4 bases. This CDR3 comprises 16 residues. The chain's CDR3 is CASSEVGGGSTGELFF. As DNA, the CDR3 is TGTGCCAGCAGCGAGGTAGGGGGCGGTAGCACCGGGGAGCTGTTTTTT.

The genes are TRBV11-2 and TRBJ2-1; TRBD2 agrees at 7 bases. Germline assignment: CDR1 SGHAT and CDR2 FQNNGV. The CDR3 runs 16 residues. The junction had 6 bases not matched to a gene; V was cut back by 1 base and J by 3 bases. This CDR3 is CASSLVRLAVYNEQFF. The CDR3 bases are TGTGCCAGCAGCTTAGTTAGGCTAGCGGTCTACAATGAGCAGTTCTTC.

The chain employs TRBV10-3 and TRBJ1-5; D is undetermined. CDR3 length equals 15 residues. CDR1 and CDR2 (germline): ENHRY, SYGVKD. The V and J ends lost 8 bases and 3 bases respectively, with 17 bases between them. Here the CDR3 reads CAIGSEDGVNQPQHF. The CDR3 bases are TGTGCCATCGGGTCTGAGGACGGAGTCAATCAGCCCCAGCATTTT.

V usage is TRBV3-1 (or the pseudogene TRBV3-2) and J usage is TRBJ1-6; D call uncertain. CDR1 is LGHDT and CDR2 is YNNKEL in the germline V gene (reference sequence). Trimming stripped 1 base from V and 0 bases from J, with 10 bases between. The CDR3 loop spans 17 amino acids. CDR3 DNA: TGTGCCAGCAGCCAAGTCGGCAGGAGCTCCTATAATTCACCCCTCCACTTT. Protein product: CASSQVGRSSYNSPLHF.

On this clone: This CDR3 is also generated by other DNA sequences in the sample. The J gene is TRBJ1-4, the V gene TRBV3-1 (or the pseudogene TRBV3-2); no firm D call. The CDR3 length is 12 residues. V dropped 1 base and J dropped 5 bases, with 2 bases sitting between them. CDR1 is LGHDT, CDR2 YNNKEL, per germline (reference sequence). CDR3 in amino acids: CASSQGNEKLFF. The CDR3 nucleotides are TGTGCCAGCAGCCAAGGGAATGAAAAACTGTTTTTT.

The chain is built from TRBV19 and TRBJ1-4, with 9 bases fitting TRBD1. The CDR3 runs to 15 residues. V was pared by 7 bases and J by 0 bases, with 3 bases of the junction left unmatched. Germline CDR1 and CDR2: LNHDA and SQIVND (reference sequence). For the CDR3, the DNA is TGTGCCAGTAATCGACAGGGGGCAACTAATGAAAAACTGTTTTTT. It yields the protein CASNRQGATNEKLFF.

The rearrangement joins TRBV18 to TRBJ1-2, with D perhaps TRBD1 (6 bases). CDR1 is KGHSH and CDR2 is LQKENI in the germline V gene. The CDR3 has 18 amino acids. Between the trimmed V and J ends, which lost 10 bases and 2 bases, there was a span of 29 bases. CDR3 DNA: TGTGCCACCAGGGGCGGGGGAGCCGGCCGAATAATAAACTATGGCTACACCTTC. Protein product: CATRGGGAGRIINYGYTF.

This CDR3 is CASSYGEQYF. In DNA form, the CDR3 reads TGTGCCAGCAGTTATGGCGAGCAGTACTTC. The rearrangement links TRBV6-6 to TRBJ2-7; D is ambiguous. The germline V gene encodes CDR1 MNHNY and CDR2 SVGAGI (reference sequence). This CDR3 region has 10 residues. The germline V and J ends were trimmed by 3 bases and 6 bases, with 3 bases remaining between them.

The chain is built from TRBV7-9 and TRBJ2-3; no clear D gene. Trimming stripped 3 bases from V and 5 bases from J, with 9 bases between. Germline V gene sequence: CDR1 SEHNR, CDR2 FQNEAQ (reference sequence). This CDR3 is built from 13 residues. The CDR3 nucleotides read TGTGCCAGCAGCTTTGGCCCGAGAGATACGCAGTATTTT. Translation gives CASSFGPRDTQYF. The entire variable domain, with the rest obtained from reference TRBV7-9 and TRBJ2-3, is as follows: DTGVSQNPRHKITKRGQNVTFRCDPISEHNRLYWYRQTLGQGPEFLTYFQNEAQLEKSRLLSDRFSAERPKGSFSTLEIQRTEQGDSAMYLCASSFGPRDTQYFGPGTRLTVL.

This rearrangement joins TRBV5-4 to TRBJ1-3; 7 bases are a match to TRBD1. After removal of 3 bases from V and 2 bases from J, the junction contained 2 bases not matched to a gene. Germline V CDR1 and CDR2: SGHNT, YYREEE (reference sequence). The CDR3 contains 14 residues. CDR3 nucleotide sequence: TGTGCCAGCAGCTACGGGACAGCTGGAAACACCATATATTTT. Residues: CASSYGTAGNTIYF.

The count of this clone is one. The CDR3 is CASSMDRNEKLFF. The CDR3 DNA reads as TGTGCCAGCAGCATGGACAGAAATGAAAAACTGTTTTTT. J is TRBJ1-4 and V is TRBV3-1 (or the pseudogene TRBV3-2), with D perhaps TRBD1 (6 bases). The CDR3 spans 13 residues. Per the germline V gene, CDR1 is LGHDT and CDR2 is YNNKEL (reference sequence). V shed 5 bases and J shed 5 bases, with 9 bases lying between them.

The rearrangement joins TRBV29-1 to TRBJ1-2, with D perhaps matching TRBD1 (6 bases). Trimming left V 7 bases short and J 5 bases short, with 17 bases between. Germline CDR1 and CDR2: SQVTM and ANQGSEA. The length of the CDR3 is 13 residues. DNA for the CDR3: TGCAGCGCGTCCGACAGGCCCTTTTATGGCTACACCTTC. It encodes CSASDRPFYGYTF.

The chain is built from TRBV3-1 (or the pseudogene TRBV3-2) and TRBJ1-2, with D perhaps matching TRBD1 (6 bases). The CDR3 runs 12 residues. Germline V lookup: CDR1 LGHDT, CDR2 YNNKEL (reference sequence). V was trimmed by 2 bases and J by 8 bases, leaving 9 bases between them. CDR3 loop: CASSQTGRGYTF. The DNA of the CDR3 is TGTGCCAGCAGCCAAACAGGGCGCGGCTACACCTTC.

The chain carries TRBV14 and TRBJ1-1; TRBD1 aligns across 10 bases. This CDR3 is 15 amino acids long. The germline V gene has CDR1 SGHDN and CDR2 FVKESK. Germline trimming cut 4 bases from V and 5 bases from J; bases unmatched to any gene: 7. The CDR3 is CASSPDRGRGTEAFF. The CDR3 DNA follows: TGTGCCAGCAGCCCCGACAGGGGGCGGGGAACTGAAGCTTTCTTT.

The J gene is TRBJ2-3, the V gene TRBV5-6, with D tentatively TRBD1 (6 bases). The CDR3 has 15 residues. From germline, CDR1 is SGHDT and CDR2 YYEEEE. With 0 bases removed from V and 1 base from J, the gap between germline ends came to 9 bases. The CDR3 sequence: CASSLDREGTDTQYF. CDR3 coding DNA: TGTGCCAGCAGCTTGGACAGGGAAGGCACAGATACGCAGTATTTT.

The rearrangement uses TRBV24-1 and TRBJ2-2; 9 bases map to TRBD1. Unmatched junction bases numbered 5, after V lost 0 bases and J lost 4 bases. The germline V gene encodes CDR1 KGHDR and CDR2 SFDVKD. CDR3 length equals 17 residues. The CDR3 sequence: CATSDLPQGASTGELFF. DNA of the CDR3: TGTGCCACCAGTGATTTGCCACAGGGGGCGAGCACCGGGGAGCTGTTTTTT.

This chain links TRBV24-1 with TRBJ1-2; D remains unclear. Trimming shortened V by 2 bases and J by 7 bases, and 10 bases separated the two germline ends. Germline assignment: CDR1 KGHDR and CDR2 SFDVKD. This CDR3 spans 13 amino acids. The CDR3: CATSDSSGPGYTF. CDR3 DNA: TGTGCCACCAGTGATTCTTCAGGCCCTGGCTACACCTTC.

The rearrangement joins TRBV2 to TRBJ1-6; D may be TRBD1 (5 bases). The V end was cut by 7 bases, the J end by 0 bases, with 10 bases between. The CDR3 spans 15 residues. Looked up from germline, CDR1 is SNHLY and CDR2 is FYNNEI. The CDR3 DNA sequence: TGTGCCAGCACCCAGGGAAGCTCCTATAATTCACCCCTCCACTTT. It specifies CASTQGSSYNSPLHF.